This TCR beta chain was recovered during a study of T cells expressing NK-cell markers. For the study at large: Obtained from sorted CD3+CD56+NKG2C+, CD3+CD56+NKG2C- and CD3+CD56-NKG2C+ T cells were the TCR beta repertoires.

TCR beta libraries carry UMIs added by 5'RACE template switching. TCRdb reprocessed the 5' RACE reads and reports one entry per CDR3 protein, with no DNA. The repertoire table contains 500,000 to 700,000 distinct CDR3 sequences. The germline V gene has CDR1 SQVTM and CDR2 ANQGSEA. The CDR3 covers 15 residues. The clonotype originates from a man aged 18 to 30 in good health. V and J are TRBV29-1 and TRBJ2-5; TCRdb outputs TRBD2, but without DNA this stays unchecked. Sequencing used blood T cells: a sorted CD56 or NKG2C T cell subset, CD4+ or CD8+ T cells, or bulk PBMC T cells (not recorded which). The CDR3 region is CSVGPSQGRRETQYF.